One sample yielded the 21 T cell receptor beta chains listed below, sequenced in a study of spatial heterogeneity in lung cancer. TCRdb itself ran the 5' RACE reads through MiXCR, one entry per CDR3 protein. The sample holds some 120,000 distinct CDR3 sequences, 12% seen once. Time point meaning: blood at routine non-recurrence follow-up after resection. Unsorted whole RNA samples from tumor, nontumor lung or frozen PBMC were sequenced. Sequencing was performed on PBMCs, taken at follow-up. The receptors were gathered from a male donor with early-stage non-small cell lung cancer.

The chain employs TRBV12-5 and TRBJ1-1, with D possibly being TRBD1 (6 bases). The CDR3 consists of 13 residues. The V gene lost 4 bases and the J gene lost 3 bases, with 9 bases spanning the gap. CDR1 LGHNT and CDR2 FRNRAP come from the germline V gene. The CDR3 region has the DNA TGTGCTAGTGGTTATGGGGGGCACACTGAAGCTTTCTTT. Its protein product is CASGYGGHTEAFF.

This chain joins TRBV5-4 and TRBJ2-4, with 8 bases that match TRBD1. After removal of 0 bases from V and 6 bases from J, the junction contained 2 bases not matched to a gene. The CDR3 loop spans 14 amino acids. Germline-derived CDR1 and CDR2 are SGHNT and YYREEE (reference sequence). The CDR3 DNA sequence: TGTGCCAGCAGCTTGGCACAGGGGGGAAACATTCAGTACTTC. As protein: CASSLAQGGNIQYF.

The rearrangement uses TRBV10-1 and TRBJ2-7, with D uncertain. Germline V gives CDR1 WNHNN, CDR2 SYGVQD (reference sequence). The CDR3 has 12 amino acids. V was shortened by 7 bases and J by 3 bases, with 10 bases between the two germline ends. This CDR3 is CASIRTNYEQYF. CDR3 sequence (DNA): TGCGCCAGCATCCGGACGAACTACGAGCAGTACTTC.

This chain joins TRBV3-1 and TRBJ1-6, with D unclear. Trimming took 8 bases from V and 4 from J, leaving 12 bases between them. The germline V gene encodes CDR1 LGHDT and CDR2 YNNKEL (reference sequence). The CDR3 contains 14 residues. CDR3 DNA sequence: TGTGCCAGCGGATCCATGCTATATAATTCACCCCTCCACTTT. It translates to CASGSMLYNSPLHF.

This clonotype was observed a handful of times. This sequence joins TRBV12-3 or TRBV12-4 and TRBJ1-4, with no clear D. Trimming shortened V by 5 bases and J by 7 bases, and 14 bases separated the two germline ends. The CDR3 length is 14 residues. CDR3 protein: CASSGDPTGEKLFF. CDR3 coding DNA: TGTGCCAGCAGTGGAGACCCGACCGGTGAAAAACTGTTTTTT.

This clonotype was counted at least ten times. This chain links TRBV7-9 with TRBJ2-1; weak D call: TRBD1 (5 bases). Germline CDR1 is SEHNR and CDR2 is FQNEAQ (reference sequence). V lost 5 bases, J lost 6 bases, and 23 bases lay in between. The CDR3 is 17 residues long. Here the CDR3 reads CASSASLGQGDSNEQFF. The CDR3 bases are TGTGCCAGCAGCGCCTCGCTGGGCCAGGGTGATTCCAATGAGCAGTTCTTC.

This clonotype was observed a handful of times. The V and J genes are TRBV28 and TRBJ1-2; no clear D gene. CDR3 length: 14 amino acids. V was cut by 2 bases and J by 4 bases, with 11 bases left in between. Germline V gene data show CDR1 as MDHEN and CDR2 as SYDVKM. The CDR3 DNA is TGTGCCAGCAGTTTAACCCCAGGTCTCTATGGCTACACCTTC. It yields the protein CASSLTPGLYGYTF.

This clonotype was seen repeatedly, ten times or more. The chain is built from TRBV6-2 or TRBV6-3 and TRBJ2-1, with a tentative D call TRBD2 (5 bases). The CDR3 consists of 14 residues. V lost 6 bases, J lost 10 bases, and 19 bases lay in between. Germline CDR1 and CDR2: MNHEY and SVGEGT. DNA for the CDR3: TGTGCCAGCAGCCCAGGATATGGAGGCGCCGAGCAGTTCTTC. Encoded protein: CASSPGYGGAEQFF.

This clonotype was counted a few times. The V and J genes are TRBV6-5 and TRBJ1-1, with TRBD1 as a possible D gene (6 bases). Germline-derived CDR1 and CDR2 are MNHEY and SVGAGI. V was trimmed by 1 base and J by 8 bases, leaving 8 bases between them. The CDR3 loop spans 12 amino acids. The CDR3 reads CASSYWGQEAFF. CDR3 nucleotides: TGTGCCAGCAGTTACTGGGGGCAGGAAGCTTTCTTT.

This chain joins TRBV20-1 and TRBJ1-2; TRBD1 matches at 10 bases. Germline-derived CDR1 and CDR2 are DFQATT and SNEGSKA (reference sequence). The CDR3 is 13 residues long. V dropped 5 bases and J dropped 1; count of bases not matched to a gene: 1. This CDR3 is CSAGQGVNYGYTF. The CDR3 DNA follows: TGCAGTGCTGGACAGGGGGTTAACTATGGCTACACCTTC.

In its sample, this clonotype was seen many times. The V call is TRBV7-9, the J call TRBJ2-5, with D possibly matching TRBD1 (5 bases). Germline CDR1 and CDR2: SEHNR and FQNEAQ (reference sequence). The CDR3 consists of 15 residues. V was trimmed by 4 bases and J by 2 bases, leaving 14 bases between them. The CDR3 region has the DNA TGTGCCAGCAGCTCAACTAACAGGTTACAAGAGACCCAGTACTTC. Translation gives CASSSTNRLQETQYF.

In this sample, this clonotype turned up a few times. The chain carries TRBV12-3 or TRBV12-4 and TRBJ2-7, with TRBD1 identical over 7 bases. The CDR3 is 16 residues long. V was pared by 7 bases and J by 5 bases, with 17 bases of the junction left unmatched. The CDR3 DNA reads as TGTGCCAGCACCATGGGGGCAAGACAGGGTACCCACGAGCAGTACTTC. Its translation: CASTMGARQGTHEQYF.

The chain links TRBV15 to TRBJ2-7, with D perhaps matching TRBD2 (6 bases). The germline CDR1 and CDR2 sequences are LNHNV and YYDKDF (reference sequence). This CDR3 has 13 residues. V lost 4 bases and J 1 base, leaving 8 bases between the germline ends. The CDR3 loop reads CATSTGLSYEQYF. The CDR3 DNA reads as TGTGCCACCAGCACGGGACTTTCCTACGAGCAGTACTTC.

This clonotype came up a few times. The CDR3 coding sequence is TGTGCCAGCAGCCCGGGACCCGGCGCGCCCCAGCATTTT. Its protein product is CASSPGPGAPQHF. The genes are TRBV5-5 and TRBJ1-5; the D gene is possibly TRBD1 (5 bases). Germline CDR1 SGHKS, CDR2 YYEKEE (reference sequence). This CDR3 is 13 amino acids long. The V end lost 4 bases, the J end lost 9 bases, and 14 bases lay between the germline ends.

The chain carries TRBV7-2 and TRBJ2-7; 12 bases fit TRBD2. This CDR3 region has 16 residues. Looked up from germline, CDR1 is SGHTA and CDR2 is FQGNSA. J was trimmed by 3 bases and V by 5 bases; bases with no gene match: 8. The CDR3 region has the DNA TGTGCCAGCAGCACTACTAGCGGGGGGACCAGCTACGAGCAGTACTTC. Its translation: CASSTTSGGTSYEQYF.

This chain joins TRBV20-1 and TRBJ2-3; possible D gene TRBD2, 6 bases. Trimming cost V 0 bases and J 0 bases, with 13 bases left between them. The CDR3 sequence is 16 residues long. Germline V lookup: CDR1 DFQATT, CDR2 SNEGSKA (reference sequence). DNA for the CDR3: TGCAGTGCTAGAGATGGGGGGATAATTAGCACAGATACGCAGTATTTT. Translating gives CSARDGGIISTDTQYF.

This chain links TRBV6-5 with TRBJ2-7, with TRBD1 matching over 7 bases. This CDR3 has 15 amino acids. Trimming removed 7 bases from V and 2 bases from J; junction bases left unmatched: 11. Germline loops: CDR1 MNHEY, CDR2 SVGAGI. CDR3 sequence: CASTPGTAHTYEQYF. The CDR3, as DNA: TGTGCCAGCACCCCCGGGACAGCCCACACCTACGAGCAGTACTTC.

This clonotype was observed many times. The V call is TRBV7-3, the J call TRBJ1-4; 7 bases map to TRBD1. The length of the CDR3 is 15 residues. Trimming at V came to 5 bases and at J to 6 bases, leaving 9 bases not matched to a gene. Germline V CDR1 and CDR2: SGHTA, FQGTGA. This CDR3 reads CASSQQGRRDEKLFF. The CDR3 DNA sequence: TGTGCCAGCAGCCAACAGGGGAGAAGGGATGAAAAACTGTTTTTT.

This clonotype was counted between two and nine times. The chain links TRBV6-5 to TRBJ1-1; D unresolved. Looked up from germline, CDR1 is MNHEY and CDR2 is SVGAGI. Trimming removed 0 bases at V and 8 bases at J, with 10 bases between. The CDR3 is made up of 13 amino acids. CDR3 sequence: CASSYSGSREAFF. The CDR3 DNA reads TGTGCCAGCAGTTACTCTGGGTCCAGGGAAGCTTTCTTT.

J is TRBJ1-1 and V is TRBV20-1, with D maybe TRBD1 (6 bases). Trimming pared 4 bases from V and 0 bases from J, leaving 15 bases between. The CDR3 spans 15 residues. Germline V gives CDR1 DFQATT, CDR2 SNEGSKA (reference sequence). CDR3 DNA: TGCAGTGCTATCCGCGGGGGCACCATGAACACTGAAGCTTTCTTT. Translating it yields CSAIRGGTMNTEAFF.

Ten or more counts support this clonotype. This chain connects TRBV7-3 to TRBJ2-4; D remains ambiguous. The CDR3 consists of 13 residues. Germline lookup yields CDR1 SGHTA and CDR2 FQGTGA. V lost 9 bases and J lost 1, with 10 bases in between. In DNA, the CDR3 is TGTGCCAGTGCTATTGGGGCCAAAAACATTCAGTACTTC. Protein product: CASAIGAKNIQYF.